The 19 T cell receptor beta chains listed next were all sequenced from one sample in a study of shared clonotypes between healthy human individuals. Assay: immunoSEQ multiplex PCR; the TCRdb copy retains only in-frame clones and omits some. The sample lists some 350,000 clones; about 74% were seen once. Input material: memory CD4+ T cells sorted from blood. Specified subset: CD45RA-negative fraction. Receptor source: a man aged 25 to 45 in good health.

This clone has more than one count but fewer than ten. This rearrangement joins TRBV6-1 to TRBJ1-5; no firm D call. The CDR3 has 14 residues. V lost 0 bases, J lost 5 bases, and 8 bases lay in between. From germline, CDR1 is MNHNS and CDR2 SASEGT. The CDR3 sequence is CASSEAGSYQPQHF. In nucleotides, the CDR3 is TGTGCCAGCAGTGAAGCTGGGAGTTATCAGCCCCAGCATTTT.

The chain has TRBV11-3 and TRBJ2-2; possible D gene TRBD1, 6 bases. Germline V gene sequence: CDR1 SGHNT, CDR2 YENEEA. This CDR3 region has 16 residues. V lost 5 bases to trimming and J lost 0 bases, with 13 bases between them. CDR3 protein: CASSPWTDTNTGELFF. The CDR3 DNA reads as TGTGCCAGCAGCCCCTGGACAGATACGAACACCGGGGAGCTGTTTTTT.

The V call is TRBV7-6, the J call TRBJ2-3, with TRBD2 matching over 9 bases. Germline lookup yields CDR1 SGHVS and CDR2 FNYEAQ. The CDR3 is made up of 16 amino acids. The V and J ends lost 1 base and 0 bases, in that order; junction bases with no gene match: 2. As DNA, the CDR3 is TGTGCCAGCAGCTTAGTAGCGGGAGCGAGCACAGATACGCAGTATTTT. Its translation is CASSLVAGASTDTQYF.

V and J are TRBV27 and TRBJ1-5; TRBD1 is a possible D gene (5 bases). The CDR3 spans 13 residues. Germline V gene lookup returns CDR1 MNHEY and CDR2 SMNVEV (reference sequence). Trimming shortened V by 6 bases and J by 9 bases, and 15 bases separated the two germline ends. Written as DNA, the CDR3 is TGTGCCAGCAGCCCCCGGGGGGATGGGCCCCAGCATTTT. This sequence encodes CASSPRGDGPQHF.

The chain recombines TRBV10-2 with TRBJ2-7; 11 nucleotides match TRBD2. The CDR3 contains 14 residues. Losses at the gene ends were 10 bases for V and 5 bases for J; bases not matched to a gene: 10. CDR1 WSHSY and CDR2 SAAADI come from the germline V gene. CDR3 nucleotide sequence: TGCGCCACCCTTAGCGGGAGGGCCTGGAACGAGCAGTACTTC. This translates into CATLSGRAWNEQYF.

CDR3: CASSSPSGSPYEQYF. CDR3 DNA sequence: TGTGCCAGCAGCTCCCCCAGCGGGAGTCCCTACGAGCAGTACTTC. The chain couples TRBV5-4 to TRBJ2-7; 8 bases fit TRBD2. The germline CDR1 and CDR2 sequences are SGHNT and YYREEE (reference sequence). V shed 3 bases and J 2 bases; nucleotides not matched to a gene: 7. This CDR3 has 15 amino acids.

This chain links TRBV19 with TRBJ2-5; D is possibly TRBD2 (5 bases). V lost 6 bases, J lost 0 bases, and 14 bases lay in between. Germline assignment: CDR1 LNHDA and CDR2 SQIVND (reference sequence). CDR3 length: 15 amino acids. CDR3 in amino acids: CASSLPRGNQETQYF. In nucleotides, the CDR3 is TGTGCCAGTAGCCTACCTCGGGGAAACCAAGAGACCCAGTACTTC.

The chain has TRBV5-1 and TRBJ1-3; D unclear. Deletions cut 1 base from V and 1 base from J, with 15 bases between. Germline values: CDR1 SGHRS, CDR2 YFSETQ. This CDR3 spans 17 amino acids. CDR3 nucleotide sequence: TGCGCCAGCAGCTTGATGGCGTCGCGAGGGTCTGGAAACACCATATATTTT. Protein product: CASSLMASRGSGNTIYF.

The chain joins TRBV6-6 to TRBJ1-5; 11 bases are shared with TRBD1. V gave up 5 bases and J gave up 8 bases; unmatched junction bases: 8. In germline, CDR1 is MNHNY, CDR2 SVGAGI (reference sequence). The CDR3 totals 15 residues. CDR3 DNA: TGTGCCAGCAGTCCGGGACAGGGGGTAAGTGAGCCCCAGCATTTT. Protein: CASSPGQGVSEPQHF.

The rearrangement uses TRBV5-1 and TRBJ2-3; either TRBD1 or TRBD2 may fit D (5 bases each). Germline lookup yields CDR1 SGHRS and CDR2 YFSETQ. V shed 4 bases and J shed 0 bases, with 12 bases lying between them. This CDR3 is built from 15 residues. This chain's CDR3 is CASSKGTESTDTQYF. The CDR3, as DNA: TGCGCCAGCAGCAAAGGGACCGAGAGCACAGATACGCAGTATTTT.

This chain uses TRBV27 with TRBJ2-7, with a tentative D call TRBD1 (5 bases). Germline assignment: CDR1 MNHEY and CDR2 SMNVEV (reference sequence). V lost 8 bases and J 1 base, leaving 15 bases between the germline ends. This CDR3 contains 14 residues. The CDR3 DNA reads as TGTGCCAGCGGGGCGCCGAGCGAATCCTACGAGCAGTACTTC. It translates to CASGAPSESYEQYF.

The chain joins TRBV7-9 to TRBJ2-1; no clear D. This CDR3 spans 14 amino acids. V lost 4 bases to trimming and J lost 9 bases, with 16 bases between them. Germline CDR1 reads SEHNR; CDR2 reads FQNEAQ (reference sequence). CDR3 bases: TGTGCCAGCAGCTACGCATCACCCGGCGGTGAGCAGTTCTTC. Amino acid sequence: CASSYASPGGEQFF.

The table lists this clone with a few counts. V is TRBV5-4 and J is TRBJ1-2; no firm D call. Germline V lookup: CDR1 SGHNT, CDR2 YYREEE (reference sequence). The CDR3 extends over 14 amino acids. V gave up 0 bases and J gave up 4 bases, with 10 bases separating them. The CDR3 DNA reads TGTGCCAGCAGCTTGGACGGTGGCGGCTATGGCTACACCTTC. It yields the protein CASSLDGGGYGYTF. Full variable domain (missing parts from reference TRBV5-4 and TRBJ1-2): ETGVTQSPTHLIKTRGQQVTLRCSSQSGHNTVSWYQQALGQGPQFIFQYYREEENGRGNFPPRFSGLQFPNYSSELNVNALELDDSALYLCASSLDGGGYGYTFGSGTRLTVV.

The chain carries TRBV19 and TRBJ2-5, with 11 nucleotides matching TRBD2. CDR1 and CDR2 from the germline V gene are LNHDA and SQIVND (reference sequence). The CDR3 has 16 amino acids. V lost 2 bases, J lost 5 bases, and 7 bases stayed unmatched. This CDR3 reads CASSITSGSTAETQYF. The CDR3 bases are TGTGCCAGTAGTATAACTAGCGGGAGTACAGCGGAGACCCAGTACTTC. The full variable domain, rest sourced from reference TRBV19 and TRBJ2-5, is DGGITQSPKYLFRKEGQNVTLSCEQNLNHDAMYWYRQDPGQGLRLIYYSQIVNDFQKGDIAEGYSVSREKKESFPLTVTSAQKNPTAFYLCASSITSGSTAETQYFGPGTRLLVL.

The gene calls are TRBV9 and TRBJ2-1; 10 bases are shared with TRBD2. The CDR3 loop spans 15 amino acids. Germline CDR1 is SGDLS and CDR2 is YYNGEE. V lost 3 bases and J lost 8; bases outside the gene matches: 8. The CDR3 is CASSEQAGGSDEQFF. CDR3 coding DNA: TGTGCCAGCAGCGAGCAAGCGGGAGGGTCGGATGAGCAGTTCTTC.

J is TRBJ1-5 and V is TRBV2, with TRBD1 identical over 9 bases. The germline gives CDR1 SNHLY, CDR2 FYNNEI. This CDR3 contains 13 residues. J was trimmed by 2 bases and V by 8 bases; bases with no gene match: 1. The CDR3 protein is CASGDRGNQPQHF. CDR3 bases: TGTGCCAGCGGGGACAGGGGCAATCAGCCCCAGCATTTT.

Turning to this clone: This sample includes further DNA sequences coding for the same CDR3. The CDR3 coding sequence is TGTGCCAGCTCACGGGACAGTAACTATGGCTACACCTTC. It translates to CASSRDSNYGYTF. The V gene is TRBV18, the J gene TRBJ1-2; 7 bases align to TRBD1. CDR1 and CDR2 from the germline V gene are KGHSH and LQKENI. There are 13 residues in the CDR3. V gave up 4 bases and J gave up 1 base; unmatched junction bases: 0.

This sequence joins TRBV5-1 and TRBJ2-2; D may be TRBD2 (6 bases). Germline V gene data show CDR1 as SGHRS and CDR2 as YFSETQ. This CDR3 is built from 15 residues. With 1 base removed from V and 2 bases from J, the gap between germline ends came to 9 bases. DNA of the CDR3: TGCGCCAGCAGCTTGCCGGGAGCCAACACCGGGGAGCTGTTTTTT. This encodes CASSLPGANTGELFF.

This rearrangement joins TRBV18 to TRBJ1-2; tentative D call: TRBD1 (6 bases). This CDR3 spans 15 amino acids. V was shortened by 5 bases and J by 8 bases, with 21 bases between the two germline ends. Germline loops: CDR1 KGHSH, CDR2 LQKENI. Here the CDR3 DNA reads TGTGCCAGCTCAACCACTCGACAGGACTCATGGGGCTACACCTTC. Translating it yields CASSTTRQDSWGYTF. Full variable domain (outside the CDR3, taken from reference TRBV18 and TRBJ1-2): NAGVMQNPRHLVRRRGQEARLRCSPMKGHSHVYWYRQLPEEGLKFMVYLQKENIIDESGMPKERFSAEFPKEGPSILRIQQVVRGDSAAYFCASSTTRQDSWGYTFGSGTRLTVV.